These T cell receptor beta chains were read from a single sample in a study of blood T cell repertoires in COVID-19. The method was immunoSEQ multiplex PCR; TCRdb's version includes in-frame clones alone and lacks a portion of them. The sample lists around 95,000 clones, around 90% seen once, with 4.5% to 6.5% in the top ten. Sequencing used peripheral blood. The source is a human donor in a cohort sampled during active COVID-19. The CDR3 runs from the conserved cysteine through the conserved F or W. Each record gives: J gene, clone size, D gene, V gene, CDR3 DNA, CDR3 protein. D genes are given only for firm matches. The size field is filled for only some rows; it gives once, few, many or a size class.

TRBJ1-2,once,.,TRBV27,TGTGCCAGCAGTTATTATCCCACAGGGTTGGAAGGCTACACCTTC,CASSYYPTGLEGYTF
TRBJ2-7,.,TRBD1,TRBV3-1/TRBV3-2,TGTGCCAGCAGCCAGGACAGGAACAACTACGAGCAGTACTTC,CASSQDRNNYEQYF
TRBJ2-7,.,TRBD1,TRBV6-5,TGTGCCAGCAGAACCGGACAGGGTATACACGAGCAGTACTTC,CASRTGQGIHEQYF
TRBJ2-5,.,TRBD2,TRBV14,TGTGCCAGCAGCCCCCTGACTAGCGGGACGGGAGAGACCCAGTACTTC,CASSPLTSGTGETQYF
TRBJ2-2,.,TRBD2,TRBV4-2,TGTGCCAGCAGCCAAGATCTTCCGACTAGCGGGGGTGCAAACACCGGGGAGCTGTTTTTT,CASSQDLPTSGGANTGELFF
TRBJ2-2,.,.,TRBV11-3,TGTGCCAGCAGCTCCACACTCCGGGGACACTCCCCGAACACCGGGGAGCTGTTTTTT,CASSSTLRGHSPNTGELFF
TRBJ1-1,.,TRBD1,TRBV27,TGTGCCAGCAGTTCACAGGGGGCGGGGACTGAAGCTTTCTTT,CASSSQGAGTEAFF
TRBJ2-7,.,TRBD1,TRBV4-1,TGCGCCAGCAGCCAATCTACAGGGGGCAACTACGAGCAGTACTTC,CASSQSTGGNYEQYF
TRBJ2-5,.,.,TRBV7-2,TGTGCCAGCAGCTACTTGACAGACCGGGAGACCCAGTACTTC,CASSYLTDRETQYF
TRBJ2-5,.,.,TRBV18,TGTGCCAGCTCCCACGGAGGGGCCTACCAAGAGACCCAGTACTTC,CASSHGGAYQETQYF